These 28 T cell receptor beta chains share one sample of origin, sequenced in a study of T-cell memory formation after mild COVID-19 (dated by TCRdb to about 2021). Library preparation was by 5' RACE. These reads were obtained on an Illumina NovaSeq 6000. The public sequencing data were trimmed at Q25 with fastp and processed into clonotypes with MiXCR by TCRdb, which kept only in-frame beta chains. Every CDR3 protein is listed once, alongside the most common genes and DNA of its rows. This sample comprises hundreds of thousands of distinct CDR3 sequences, over 15% of them detected only once. The top ten clonotypes cover around an eighth of the sample. Sequencing was done on a sample of PBMCs or a T cell subset sorted from them (not recorded which). All receptors come from an adult woman who had mild COVID-19 (a few samples of this study predate the infection). The sample titles of this study are shuffled in the database, so cell type and time point are left out; the donor was told from shared clones.

The genes are TRBV6-6 and TRBJ2-1, with D tentatively TRBD2 (5 bases). Germline V gene data show CDR1 as MNHNY and CDR2 as SVGAGI (reference sequence). V lost 0 bases to trimming and J lost 3 bases, with 9 bases between them. CDR3 length: 15 residues. The CDR3 coding sequence is TGTGCCAGCAGTTACTCGACGGGGATCTACAATGAGCAGTTCTTC. This translates into CASSYSTGIYNEQFF.

The genes are TRBV6-5 and TRBJ2-1; possibly TRBD1 for D (5 bases). Germline values: CDR1 MNHEY, CDR2 SVGAGI. V lost 6 bases and J 8 bases, leaving 11 bases between the germline ends. This CDR3 is 12 amino acids long. CDR3 DNA: TGTGCCAGCAGCCCCGACAGCCATGAGCAGTTCTTC. Protein product: CASSPDSHEQFF.

The table lists this clonotype with many counts. The V gene is TRBV5-1, the J gene TRBJ2-7, with TRBD1 matching over 9 bases. J gave up 4 bases and V 5 bases, and 10 bases lay outside the gene matches. The CDR3 sequence is 15 residues long. From germline, CDR1 is SGHRS and CDR2 YFSETQ. This CDR3 reads CASRVEQGAAYEQYF. In DNA, the CDR3 is TGCGCCAGCAGGGTTGAACAGGGGGCTGCATACGAGCAGTACTTC.

The chain combines TRBV3-1 with TRBJ2-7; D is unresolved. This CDR3 is built from 15 residues. V was trimmed by 1 base and J by 3 bases, leaving 13 bases between them. Germline CDR1 is LGHDT and CDR2 is YNNKEL (reference sequence). The CDR3 DNA reads TGTGCCAGCAGCCAAGCGGAAAAAGCTTTCTACGAGCAGTACTTC. Residues: CASSQAEKAFYEQYF.

This rearrangement joins TRBV7-3 to TRBJ2-7; 11 bases agree with TRBD2. V lost 4 bases to trimming and J lost 8 bases; unmatched junction nucleotides: 19. CDR1 is SGHTA and CDR2 is FQGTGA in the germline V gene. The CDR3 contains 18 residues. The CDR3 sequence is CASSSGTSGGKSPNKQYF. The CDR3 nucleotides are TGTGCCAGCAGCTCCGGCACTAGCGGGGGCAAAAGCCCAAATAAGCAGTACTTC.

This clonotype was recorded a few times. The rearrangement uses TRBV12-3 or TRBV12-4 and TRBJ1-1; no clear D gene. The CDR3 runs 15 residues. Trimming removed 3 bases from V and 4 bases from J, with 15 bases in between. This chain's CDR3 is CASSFNPSMATEAFF. DNA of the CDR3: TGTGCCAGCAGTTTCAACCCTTCCATGGCCACTGAAGCTTTCTTT.

The rearrangement links TRBV18 to TRBJ2-5; TRBD1 is a possible D gene (6 bases). The germline CDR1 and CDR2 sequences are KGHSH and LQKENI. Trimming cost V 2 bases and J 2 bases, with 12 bases left between them. The CDR3 loop spans 15 amino acids. CDR3 DNA: TGTGCCAGCTCACCAGTAAGGACAGCACAAGAGACCCAGTACTTC. This encodes CASSPVRTAQETQYF.

The J gene is TRBJ2-7, the V gene TRBV20-1, with a weak D call TRBD2 (5 bases). The CDR3 extends over 16 amino acids. The V end was cut by 3 bases, the J end by 0 bases, with 18 bases between. The germline CDR1 and CDR2 sequences are DFQATT and SNEGSKA (reference sequence). The CDR3 here is CSARPEALGRSYEQYF. The CDR3, as DNA: TGCAGTGCTAGGCCGGAGGCCCTCGGCCGCTCCTACGAGCAGTACTTC.

This clonotype was observed a few times. J is TRBJ2-1 and V is TRBV10-3; no firm D call. V lost 10 bases and J 2 bases, leaving 12 bases between the germline ends. This CDR3 spans 13 amino acids. Germline CDR1 ENHRY, CDR2 SYGVKD. Here the CDR3 reads CATTESPYNEQFF. The CDR3 DNA reads as TGTGCCACCACAGAGAGTCCCTACAATGAGCAGTTCTTC.

This chain links TRBV12-3 or TRBV12-4 with TRBJ2-3; possible D gene TRBD2, 5 bases. The CDR3 loop spans 13 amino acids. Trimming removed 2 bases from V and 8 bases from J, with 11 bases in between. The CDR3 DNA reads TGTGCCAGCAGTTTAACGAGGGCAGCTACGCAGTATTTT. Translating it yields CASSLTRAATQYF.

This clonotype occurred a few times. The chain links TRBV29-1 to TRBJ2-4; D may be TRBD2 (6 bases). The length of the CDR3 is 14 residues. The germline V gene encodes CDR1 SQVTM and CDR2 ANQGSEA. V was pared by 4 bases and J by 0 bases, with 10 bases between. CDR3 residues: CSVAGVLAKNIQYF. The CDR3, as DNA: TGCAGCGTTGCGGGGGTGCTAGCCAAAAACATTCAGTACTTC.

The chain combines TRBV20-1 with TRBJ2-2, with D uncertain. Germline V lookup: CDR1 DFQATT, CDR2 SNEGSKA (reference sequence). V was pared by 3 bases and J by 2 bases, with 7 bases between. The CDR3 spans 13 residues. CDR3 sequence (DNA): TGCAGTGCTAGTGCGGTTAACACCGGGGAGCTGTTTTTT. It is translated as CSASAVNTGELFF.

This chain uses TRBV25-1 with TRBJ1-6; TRBD1 matches at 7 bases. The germline CDR1 and CDR2 sequences are MGHDK and SYGVNS. Trimming removed 2 bases from V and 0 bases from J; junction bases left unmatched: 7. The CDR3 totals 18 residues. This CDR3 reads CASSEVGQASSYNSPLHF. The CDR3 DNA reads TGTGCCAGCAGTGAAGTAGGACAGGCGAGCTCCTATAATTCACCCCTCCACTTT.

The chain is built from TRBV3-1 and TRBJ1-1, with unresolved D. Germline CDR1 LGHDT, CDR2 YNNKEL (reference sequence). The CDR3 spans 14 residues. Trimming left V 2 bases short and J 5 bases short, with 12 bases between. The CDR3 sequence is CASSQRVTGTEAFF. The CDR3 DNA reads TGTGCCAGCAGCCAAAGGGTTACCGGAACTGAAGCTTTCTTT. Full variable domain (remainder filled in from reference TRBV3-1 and TRBJ1-1): DTAVSQTPKYLVTQMGNDKSIKCEQNLGHDTMYWYKQDSKKFLKIMFSYNNKELIINETVPNRFSPKSPDKAHLNLHINSLELGDSAVYFCASSQRVTGTEAFFGQGTRLTVV.

The rearrangement links TRBV5-1 to TRBJ1-2; possible D gene TRBD1, 6 bases. CDR3 size: 14 residues. Looked up from germline, CDR1 is SGHRS and CDR2 is YFSETQ. Trimming took 4 bases from V and 6 from J, leaving 16 bases between them. CDR3 DNA: TGCGCCAGCAGCCTTCTACTGGACAGCAATGGCTACACCTTC. Translation gives CASSLLLDSNGYTF.

The chain couples TRBV21-1 to TRBJ2-1; the D call TRBD2 from the table was never checked on the DNA. TRBV21-1 is a documented pseudogene. The CDR3 totals 14 residues. The CDR3 DNA sequence: TGTGCCAGCACCCGGCAGGGACTAGCGGGAGAGCAGTTCTTC. Protein: CASTRQGLAGEQFF.

This clonotype appeared many times. This chain joins TRBV5-6 and TRBJ2-7, with 8 bases lining up with TRBD1. The germline V gene has CDR1 SGHDT and CDR2 YYEEEE. CDR3 length: 15 amino acids. Germline trimming cut 6 bases from V and 7 bases from J; bases unmatched to any gene: 15. Written as DNA, the CDR3 is TGTGCCAGCACCCCGATCGGACAGGGCCTCGTGGAGCAGTACTTC. Amino acids: CASTPIGQGLVEQYF. The full variable domain, its missing parts supplied by reference TRBV5-6 and TRBJ2-7, is DAGVTQSPTHLIKTRGQQVTLRCSPKSGHDTVSWYQQALGQGPQFIFQYYEEEERQRGNFPDRFSGHQFPNYSSELNVNALLLGDSALYLCASTPIGQGLVEQYFGPGTRLTVT.

In this sample, this clonotype turned up a few times. This sequence joins TRBV5-8 and TRBJ1-1; unclear D gene. Germline V gene sequence: CDR1 SGHTS, CDR2 YDEGEE. This CDR3 spans 15 amino acids. V was clipped by 0 bases and J by 5 bases, with 14 bases between them. The CDR3 is CASSLARVAGTEAFF. The CDR3, as DNA: TGTGCCAGCAGCTTGGCAAGGGTCGCGGGGACTGAAGCTTTCTTT.

The chain links TRBV5-6 to TRBJ1-1; 9 bases align to TRBD1. The CDR3 totals 14 residues. Germline V CDR1 and CDR2: SGHDT, YYEEEE. V trimming: 3 bases; J trimming: 3 bases; junction bases outside the gene matches: 3. This chain's CDR3 is CASSYRGRYTEAFF. As DNA, the CDR3 is TGTGCCAGCAGCTACAGGGGGCGGTACACTGAAGCTTTCTTT.

The chain is built from TRBV12-3 or TRBV12-4 and TRBJ2-1; no firm D call. Trimming cost V 5 bases and J 6 bases, with 11 bases left between them. The CDR3 consists of 13 residues. CDR3 nucleotides: TGTGCCAGCAGTCAAGAACTGCTCAATGAGCAGTTCTTC. It translates to CASSQELLNEQFF.

The gene calls are TRBV23-1 and TRBJ1-1, with TRBD1 identical over 10 bases. TRBV23-1 belongs to the ORF category, with a function that is uncertain. This CDR3 is built from 15 residues. The V and J ends lost 6 bases and 1 base, in that order; junction bases with no gene match: 5. The CDR3: CASSRGQGGNTEAFF. The CDR3, as DNA: TGCGCCAGCAGCCGCGGACAGGGGGGGAACACTGAAGCTTTCTTT.

The CDR3 spells CASSATRDSIITQYF. Here the CDR3 DNA reads TGTGCCAGCAGCGCAACTCGGGACAGTATCATAACGCAGTATTTT. V gene TRBV7-3 combines with J gene TRBJ2-3, with 7 bases identical to TRBD1. The CDR3 contains 15 residues. The V segment lost 5 bases and the J segment 9 bases; nucleotides outside the gene matches: 14. The germline V gene has CDR1 SGHTA and CDR2 FQGTGA.

This clonotype has just a few counts. This chain uses TRBV6-2 or TRBV6-3 with TRBJ2-4, with 8 bases fitting TRBD1. CDR1 is MNHEY, CDR2 SVGEGT, per germline. The CDR3 runs to 13 residues. The trim removed 5 bases at V and 6 bases at J, leaving 3 bases unmatched. The CDR3 coding sequence is TGTGCCAGCAGTCCGGGACAGGCAAACATTCAGTACTTC. Residues: CASSPGQANIQYF.

The chain has TRBV7-9 and TRBJ2-4; 11 positions match TRBD1. J was trimmed by 10 bases and V by 4 bases; bases with no gene match: 6. This CDR3 has 14 residues. CDR1 SEHNR and CDR2 FQNEAQ come from the germline V gene (reference sequence). As DNA, the CDR3 is TGTGCCAGCAGCTCCGCCGGGACAGGGGGTATTCAGTACTTC. Translated: CASSSAGTGGIQYF.

In its sample, this clonotype was seen a few times. Here the CDR3 DNA reads TGCGCCAGCAGCCAAGAAACGGCTGCGAGGGGGGGAGAGACCCAGTACTTC. This sequence encodes CASSQETAARGGETQYF. The chain combines TRBV4-1 with TRBJ2-5; weak D call: TRBD2 (7 bases). Between the trimmed V and J ends, which lost 0 bases and 4 bases, there was a span of 18 bases. Germline-derived CDR1 and CDR2 are MGHRA and YSYEKL. The CDR3 extends over 17 amino acids.

Comment on this clonotype: At one end, the junction sequence differs from germline, possibly due to a read error. The rearrangement links TRBV7-7 to TRBJ1-4; the match to TRBD1 covers 9 bases. The V gene's germline CDR1 is SSHAT and CDR2 FNYEAQ (reference sequence). CDR3 length: 16 residues. CDR3 DNA sequence: TGTGCTAGCAGCTTAGGTACCGGGACAGGGTCTGAAAAACTGTTTTTT. Translation: CASSLGTGTGSEKLFF.

This clonotype came up many times. The chain is built from TRBV12-3 or TRBV12-4 and TRBJ1-2; D is undetermined. This CDR3 region has 15 residues. Trimming removed 6 bases at V and 2 bases at J, with 16 bases between. CDR3 sequence reads: CASSSDYSTNYGYTF. The DNA of the CDR3 is TGTGCCAGCAGCTCGGATTACTCCACCAACTATGGCTACACCTTC.

This clonotype was seen a few times. V is TRBV7-9 and J is TRBJ1-1, with a tentative D call TRBD1 (5 bases). CDR3 size: 16 residues. Germline CDR1 reads SEHNR; CDR2 reads FQNEAQ (reference sequence). V lost 5 bases, J lost 1 base, and 17 bases lay in between. The CDR3 is CASSPPRGISNTEAFF. As DNA, the CDR3 is TGTGCCAGCAGCCCACCCCGGGGGATTTCGAACACTGAAGCTTTCTTT.